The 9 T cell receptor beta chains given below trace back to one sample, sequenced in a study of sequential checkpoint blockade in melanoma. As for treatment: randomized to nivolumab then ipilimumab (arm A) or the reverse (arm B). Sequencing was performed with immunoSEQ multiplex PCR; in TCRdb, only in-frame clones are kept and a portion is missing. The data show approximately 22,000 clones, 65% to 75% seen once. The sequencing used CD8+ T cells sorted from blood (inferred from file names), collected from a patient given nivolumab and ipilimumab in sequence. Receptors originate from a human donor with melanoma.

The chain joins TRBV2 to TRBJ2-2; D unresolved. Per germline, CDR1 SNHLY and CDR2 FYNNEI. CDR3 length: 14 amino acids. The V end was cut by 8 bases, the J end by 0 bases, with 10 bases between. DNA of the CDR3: TGTGCCAGCTATGACAAGACGAACACCGGGGAGCTGTTTTTT. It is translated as CASYDKTNTGELFF. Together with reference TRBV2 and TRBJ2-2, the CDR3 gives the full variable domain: EPEVTQTPSHQVTQMGQEVILRCVPISNHLYFYWYRQILGQKVEFLVSFYNNEISEKSEIFDDQFSVERPDGSNFTLKIRSTKLEDSAMYFCASYDKTNTGELFFGEGSRLTVL.

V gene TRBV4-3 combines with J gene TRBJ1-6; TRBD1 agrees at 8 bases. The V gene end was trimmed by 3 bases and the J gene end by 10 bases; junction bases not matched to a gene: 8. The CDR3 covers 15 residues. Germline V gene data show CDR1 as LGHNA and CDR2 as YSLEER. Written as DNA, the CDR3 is TGCGCCAGCAGCCATACCAGGGGGCGCGAATCACCCCTCCACTTT. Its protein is CASSHTRGRESPLHF.

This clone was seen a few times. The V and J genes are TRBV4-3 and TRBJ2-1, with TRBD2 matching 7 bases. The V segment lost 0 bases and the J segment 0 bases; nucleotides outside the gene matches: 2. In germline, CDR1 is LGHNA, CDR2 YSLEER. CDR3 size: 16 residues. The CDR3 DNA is TGCGCCAGCAGCCAAGAAGTAGCGGGCTCCTACAATGAGCAGTTCTTC. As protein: CASSQEVAGSYNEQFF.

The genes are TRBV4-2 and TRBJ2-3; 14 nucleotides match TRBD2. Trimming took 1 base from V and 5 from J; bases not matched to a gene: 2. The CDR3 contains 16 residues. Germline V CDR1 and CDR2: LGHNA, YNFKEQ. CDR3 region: CASSQGLAGGIDTQYF. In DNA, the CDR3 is TGTGCCAGCAGCCAAGGACTAGCGGGGGGGATAGATACGCAGTATTTT.

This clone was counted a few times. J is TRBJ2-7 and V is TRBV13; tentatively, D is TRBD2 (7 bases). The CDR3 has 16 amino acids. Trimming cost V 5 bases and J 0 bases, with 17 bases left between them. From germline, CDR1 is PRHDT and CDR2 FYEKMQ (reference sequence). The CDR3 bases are TGTGCCAGCAGCCATACCGGGGCGGGGGCCTCCTACGAGCAGTACTTC. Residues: CASSHTGAGASYEQYF.

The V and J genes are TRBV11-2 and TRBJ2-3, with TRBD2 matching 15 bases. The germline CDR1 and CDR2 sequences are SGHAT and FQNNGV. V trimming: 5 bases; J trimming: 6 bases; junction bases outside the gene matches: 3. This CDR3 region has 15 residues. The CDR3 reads CASSIGTSGGDTQYF. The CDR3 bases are TGTGCCAGCAGCATCGGGACTAGCGGGGGGGATACGCAGTATTTT.

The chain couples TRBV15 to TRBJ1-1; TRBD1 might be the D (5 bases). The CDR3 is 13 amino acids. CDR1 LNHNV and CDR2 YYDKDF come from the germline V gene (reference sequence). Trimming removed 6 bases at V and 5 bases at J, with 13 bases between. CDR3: CATSLGQSTEAFF. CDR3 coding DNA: TGTGCCACCAGTCTGGGGCAAAGTACTGAAGCTTTCTTT.

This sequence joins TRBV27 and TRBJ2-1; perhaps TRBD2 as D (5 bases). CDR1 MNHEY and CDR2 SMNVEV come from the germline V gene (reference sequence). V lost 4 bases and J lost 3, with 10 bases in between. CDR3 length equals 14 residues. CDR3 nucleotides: TGTGCCAGCAGTTCCTTCGGGGACTACAATGAGCAGTTCTTC. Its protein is CASSSFGDYNEQFF.

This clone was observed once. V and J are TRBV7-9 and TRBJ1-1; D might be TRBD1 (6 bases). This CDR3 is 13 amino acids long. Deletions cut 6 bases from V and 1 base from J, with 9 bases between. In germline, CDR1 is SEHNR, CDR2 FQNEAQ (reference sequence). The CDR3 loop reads CASSRTENTEAFF. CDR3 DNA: TGTGCCAGCAGTCGGACAGAGAACACTGAAGCTTTCTTT.